This TCR beta chain was captured in a study of cytomegalovirus exposure and HLA in healthy donors. Every donor was a healthy person donating bone marrow. Study-level points and caveats: For TCR beta chains, V- and J-gene trimming was later linked to a missense DCLRE1C variant. Highest at DRB1 and lowest at HLA-C, TCR association rates differed among HLA loci in a later analysis. TRBV6-2, TRBV6-3 and some other V segments were unresolvable in 87-base-pair reads.

The CDR3 totals 11 residues. Trimming pared 8 bases from V and 0 bases from J, leaving 3 bases between. Germline V gene lookup returns CDR1 SGHTA and CDR2 FQGNSA. On this clone itself: Its antigen is as yet unknown.

Primers: 60 Vbeta forward and 13 Jbeta reverse. Sequencing used immunoSEQ multiplex PCR; TCRdb keeps in-frame clones, though not all of them. The table lists approximately 280,000 clones, around 90% of them singletons. J is TRBJ2-3 and V is TRBV7-2, with unresolved D. The TCR comes from a woman between 18 and 29 years old in good health and CMV-seronegative. Sequencing was carried out using PBMCs. The CDR3 spells CASGSTDTQYF. The CDR3 coding sequence is TGTGCCAGCGGCAGCACAGATACGCAGTATTTT.